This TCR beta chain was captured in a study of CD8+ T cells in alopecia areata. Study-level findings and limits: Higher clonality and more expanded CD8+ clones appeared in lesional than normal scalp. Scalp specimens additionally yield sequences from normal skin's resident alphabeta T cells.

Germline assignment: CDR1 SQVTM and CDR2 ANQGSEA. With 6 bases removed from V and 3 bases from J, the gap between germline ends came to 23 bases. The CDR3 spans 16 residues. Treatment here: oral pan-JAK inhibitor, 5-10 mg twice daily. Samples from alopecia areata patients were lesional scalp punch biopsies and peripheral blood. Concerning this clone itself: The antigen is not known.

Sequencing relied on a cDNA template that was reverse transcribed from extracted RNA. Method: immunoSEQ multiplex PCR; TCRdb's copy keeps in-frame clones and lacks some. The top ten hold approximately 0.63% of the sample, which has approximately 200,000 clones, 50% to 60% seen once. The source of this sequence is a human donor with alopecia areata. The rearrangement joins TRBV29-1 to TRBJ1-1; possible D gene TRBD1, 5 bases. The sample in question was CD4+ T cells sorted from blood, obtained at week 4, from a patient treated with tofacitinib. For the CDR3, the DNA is TGCAGCGTGGCCCCCCGGGGGGGTACTGGATACACTGAAGCTTTCTTT. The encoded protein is CSVAPRGGTGYTEAFF.